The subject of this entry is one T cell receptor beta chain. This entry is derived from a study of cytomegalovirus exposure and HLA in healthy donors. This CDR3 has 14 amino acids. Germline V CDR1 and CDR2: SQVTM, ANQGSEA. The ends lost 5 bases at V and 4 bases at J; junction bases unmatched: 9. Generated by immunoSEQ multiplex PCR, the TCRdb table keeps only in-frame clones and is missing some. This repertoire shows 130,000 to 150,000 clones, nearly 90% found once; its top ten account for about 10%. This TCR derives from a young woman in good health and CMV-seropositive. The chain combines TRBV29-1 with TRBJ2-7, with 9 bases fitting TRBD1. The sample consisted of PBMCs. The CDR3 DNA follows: TGCAGCGTTACGTCCGGGACAGGGCCGTACGAGCAGTACTTC. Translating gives CSVTSGTGPYEQYF.